This entry describes one T cell receptor (beta chain). Its binding antigen is unknown. The sample holds no much larger clone one base away, and base qualities are not on file. The sample belongs to a study of control samples from healthy donors and cancer patients (dated by TCRdb to 2020 to 2021). Libraries were prepared through the immunoSEQ multiplex PCR assay. TCRdb carries this immuneACCESS record with in-frame sequences only. Its versions omit some clonotypes, under half of them owing to an unresolved V gene in the studies checked, with the rest unexplained. This sample holds around 180,000 clones; about 91% were observed only once. The ten largest clones take up 2% to 2.5% of the sample. As encoded in the germline V gene, CDR1 is SGHRS while CDR2 is YFSETQ. V trim: 4 bases; J trim: 5 bases; unmatched bases: 5. The CDR3 spans 13 residues, from the cysteine through the phenylalanine. Only CDR3 DNA remains: 39 bases, in frame from the first base.

Material for sequencing was blood. The clonotype was recovered from a woman aged 35 to 49 in good health. The chain is assembled from TRBV5-1 and TRBJ2-5, with 7 middle bases fitting TRBD1. The CDR3 region has the sequence CASSLDRLETQYF. The DNA reads TGCGCCAGCAGCCTGGACAGGTTGGAGACCCAGTACTTC.